The 26 T cell receptor beta chains below were found in one sample sequenced in a study of cytomegalovirus exposure and HLA in healthy donors. The PCR made use of 60 Vbeta and 13 Jbeta primers. The repertoire was sequenced with immunoSEQ multiplex PCR; TCRdb's copy has only in-frame clones and lacks some. The sample has about 100,000 clones; approximately 76% are singletons. Sequences were obtained from PBMCs. Every receptor here comes from a man aged 35 to 55 in good health and CMV-seropositive.

V gene TRBV5-6 combines with J gene TRBJ2-7; the match to TRBD1 covers 7 bases. The CDR3 runs to 13 residues. Germline V gene lookup returns CDR1 SGHDT and CDR2 YYEEEE. Trimming cost V 0 bases and J 7 bases; bases outside gene matches: 4. CDR3 sequence (DNA): TGTGCCAGCAGCTTGGAAGACAGGGAAGAGCAGTACTTC. Residues: CASSLEDREEQYF.

V usage is TRBV9 and J usage is TRBJ1-1, with D uncertain. The CDR3 has 15 amino acids. Per germline, CDR1 SGDLS and CDR2 YYNGEE. Deletions cut 3 bases from V and 2 bases from J, with 14 bases between. The CDR3 DNA follows: TGTGCCAGCAGCGATACCGGCGGGTCAAACACTGAAGCTTTCTTT. It yields the protein CASSDTGGSNTEAFF.

The CDR3 DNA sequence: TGTGCCAGCAGTTACGCTGCACGGGTTCAGCCCCAGCATTTT. The encoded protein is CASSYAARVQPQHF. The rearrangement uses TRBV28 and TRBJ1-5; D uncertain. Trimming removed 4 bases from V and 6 bases from J, with 13 bases in between. The CDR3 loop spans 14 amino acids. Germline V gives CDR1 MDHEN, CDR2 SYDVKM.

The chain uses TRBV11-3 and TRBJ2-3; D is undetermined. The germline CDR1 and CDR2 sequences are SGHNT and YENEEA. V was cut by 1 base and J by 1 base, with 6 bases left in between. The CDR3 is 14 residues long. CDR3 in amino acids: CASSLGGGTDTQYF. The CDR3 DNA follows: TGTGCCAGCAGCTTAGGAGGTGGCACAGATACGCAGTATTTT.

This clone was seen more than once but under ten times. The rearrangement joins TRBV18 to TRBJ2-5; 11 bases fit TRBD1. The CDR3 spans 15 residues. V was clipped by 6 bases and J by 1 base; unmatched bases: 4. In germline, CDR1 is KGHSH, CDR2 LQKENI. The CDR3 here is CASSDGQGAQETQYF. The DNA of the CDR3 is TGTGCCAGCTCGGACGGACAGGGGGCCCAAGAGACCCAGTACTTC.

The chain employs TRBV15 and TRBJ2-1; tentatively, D is TRBD1 (6 bases). This CDR3 is built from 15 residues. Per the germline V gene, CDR1 is LNHNV and CDR2 is YYDKDF (reference sequence). V dropped 0 bases and J dropped 4 bases, with 10 bases sitting between them. The CDR3: CATSREGTTYNEQFF. CDR3 nucleotide sequence: TGTGCCACCAGCAGAGAGGGGACAACGTACAATGAGCAGTTCTTC.

This clone was counted a few times. The V and J genes are TRBV28 and TRBJ2-4; 11 bases line up with TRBD2. Trimming at V came to 4 bases and at J to 0 bases, leaving 8 bases not matched to a gene. Germline values: CDR1 MDHEN, CDR2 SYDVKM. This CDR3 region has 18 residues. CDR3 residues: CASSSPGTSGIAKNIQYF. The DNA of the CDR3 is TGTGCCAGCAGTTCCCCCGGGACTAGCGGAATAGCCAAAAACATTCAGTACTTC.

The rearrangement links TRBV29-1 to TRBJ1-4; possible D gene TRBD1, 5 bases. The ends were cut back, 3 bases at V and 8 bases at J, with 10 bases in the middle. The CDR3 contains 12 residues. Germline V gives CDR1 SQVTM, CDR2 ANQGSEA. The CDR3 sequence: CSVDGGDEKLFF. The CDR3 DNA follows: TGCAGCGTTGACGGAGGGGACGAAAAACTGTTTTTT.

This clone was counted between two and nine times. V usage is TRBV23-1 and J usage is TRBJ2-4, with 7 bases identical to TRBD2. TRBV23-1 falls under the ORF class, with uncertain function. The CDR3 runs 13 residues. Losses at the gene ends were 5 bases for V and 7 bases for J; bases not matched to a gene: 5. The CDR3 region is CASSGGSSNIQYF. In DNA form, the CDR3 reads TGCGCCAGCAGTGGCGGGAGTAGCAACATTCAGTACTTC.

The DNA of the CDR3 is TGTGCCAGCTCGTACACAGGGGGCGGGAATCAGCCCCAGCATTTT. This translates into CASSYTGGGNQPQHF. The chain is built from TRBV18 and TRBJ1-5; 9 bases are a match to TRBD1. After removal of 6 bases from V and 4 bases from J, the junction contained 7 bases not matched to a gene. The germline V gene encodes CDR1 KGHSH and CDR2 LQKENI. The CDR3 spans 15 residues. The full variable domain, in which reference TRBV18 and TRBJ1-5 provide the parts outside the CDR3, is NAGVMQNPRHLVRRRGQEARLRCSPMKGHSHVYWYRQLPEEGLKFMVYLQKENIIDESGMPKERFSAEFPKEGPSILRIQQVVRGDSAAYFCASSYTGGGNQPQHFGDGTRLSIL.

The DNA for the CDR3 is TGTGCCAGCCAGGACGAGCAGTACTTC. Translation gives CASQDEQYF. The chain recombines TRBV10-3 with TRBJ2-7; no definite D call. Germline V lookup: CDR1 ENHRY, CDR2 SYGVKD. V was pared by 10 bases and J by 5 bases, with 6 bases between. The CDR3 runs 9 residues.

On this clone itself: A junction end diverges from the germline sequence, so it may reflect a read error. The rearrangement joins TRBV23-1 to TRBJ2-3; 9 nucleotides line up with TRBD2. TRBV23-1 is classed as an ORF, of uncertain function. The CDR3 length is 14 residues. The CDR3 DNA is TGCGCCAGGACGCGGGGGGGCCCCCCAGATACGAAGTATTTT. This encodes CARTRGGPPDTKYF.

The CDR3 protein is CASSLTSINEQFF. The CDR3 coding sequence is TGCGCCAGCAGTCTAACTAGTATCAATGAGCAGTTCTTC. The V call is TRBV5-1, the J call TRBJ2-1, with D possibly matching TRBD2 (5 bases). This CDR3 comprises 13 residues. Trimming removed 5 bases at V and 6 bases at J, with 12 bases between. CDR1 is SGHRS, CDR2 YFSETQ, per germline.

The genes are TRBV2 and TRBJ2-1; the D gene is possibly TRBD2 (6 bases). The CDR3 is 13 amino acids. V lost 8 bases to trimming and J lost 4 bases, with 12 bases between them. Per germline, CDR1 SNHLY and CDR2 FYNNEI. For the CDR3, the DNA is TGTGCCAGCTTGCGGGACCAGTACAATGAGCAGTTCTTC. It encodes CASLRDQYNEQFF. The complete variable domain, with remaining parts taken from reference TRBV2 and TRBJ2-1, reads EPEVTQTPSHQVTQMGQEVILRCVPISNHLYFYWYRQILGQKVEFLVSFYNNEISEKSEIFDDQFSVERPDGSNFTLKIRSTKLEDSAMYFCASLRDQYNEQFFGPGTRLTVL.

This sequence joins TRBV6-5 and TRBJ1-1; 8 nucleotides agree with TRBD1. V lost 7 bases to trimming and J lost 4 bases; unmatched junction nucleotides: 5. The CDR3 length is 13 residues. CDR1 is MNHEY and CDR2 is SVGAGI in the germline V gene. This chain's CDR3 is CASNPGQGTEAFF. CDR3 bases: TGTGCCAGCAACCCCGGACAGGGCACTGAAGCTTTCTTT.

Written as DNA, the CDR3 is TGTGCCAGCAGCTCGACTTTTTACGAGCAGTACTTC. This sequence encodes CASSSTFYEQYF. The rearrangement links TRBV11-2 to TRBJ2-7; no clear D. Trimming removed 4 bases from V and 4 bases from J, with 8 bases in between. Looked up from germline, CDR1 is SGHAT and CDR2 is FQNNGV. The CDR3 sequence is 12 residues long.

The chain has TRBV18 and TRBJ2-7; no definite D call. V was cut by 2 bases and J by 2 bases, with 16 bases left in between. Germline V lookup: CDR1 KGHSH, CDR2 LQKENI. The CDR3 has 16 residues. CDR3 amino acids: CASSPDSLRETYEQYF. The CDR3 DNA is TGTGCCAGCTCACCAGACTCCCTGCGTGAAACCTACGAGCAGTACTTC.

The V gene is TRBV28, the J gene TRBJ2-3; 7 bases are shared with TRBD2. V dropped 3 bases and J dropped 4; count of bases not matched to a gene: 10. Germline values: CDR1 MDHEN, CDR2 SYDVKM. The CDR3 has 16 residues. The CDR3 DNA follows: TGTGCCAGCAGTTTCCCCCTGACTAGCCGAGCAGATACGCAGTATTTT. Protein sequence: CASSFPLTSRADTQYF.

The V gene is TRBV7-8, the J gene TRBJ2-2; 7 nucleotides line up with TRBD1. Germline V gene lookup returns CDR1 SGHVS and CDR2 FQNEAQ. CDR3 length: 13 amino acids. Trimming at V came to 5 bases and at J to 6 bases, leaving 3 bases not matched to a gene. CDR3 DNA sequence: TGTGCCAGCAGCGCAGGACAGGCCGGGGAGCTGTTTTTT. Translation: CASSAGQAGELFF.

This sequence joins TRBV28 and TRBJ2-5; a weak D match, TRBD1 (5 bases). Between the trimmed V and J ends, which lost 4 bases and 5 bases, there was a span of 11 bases. Germline V lookup: CDR1 MDHEN, CDR2 SYDVKM. This CDR3 is 13 amino acids long. The CDR3 nucleotides are TGTGCCAGCAGTTCAAGGACACTCGAGACCCAGTACTTC. Translated, it gives CASSSRTLETQYF.

V is TRBV2 and J is TRBJ1-2, with 7 bases identical to TRBD1. The length of the CDR3 is 12 residues. CDR1 and CDR2 (germline): SNHLY, FYNNEI. J lost 3 bases, V lost 5 bases, and 0 bases had no gene match. DNA of the CDR3: TGTGCCAGCAGTACAGGGGACTATGGCTACACCTTC. Its translation: CASSTGDYGYTF. Drawing the rest from reference TRBV2 and TRBJ1-2, the complete variable domain is EPEVTQTPSHQVTQMGQEVILRCVPISNHLYFYWYRQILGQKVEFLVSFYNNEISEKSEIFDDQFSVERPDGSNFTLKIRSTKLEDSAMYFCASSTGDYGYTFGSGTRLTVV.

The chain couples TRBV6-6 to TRBJ1-1, with D unresolved. Germline V CDR1 and CDR2: MNHNY, SVGAGI (reference sequence). V was cut by 5 bases and J by 7 bases, with 8 bases left in between. This CDR3 spans 11 amino acids. The CDR3 loop reads CASSEVGEAFF. CDR3 sequence (DNA): TGTGCCAGCAGTGAGGTTGGTGAAGCTTTCTTT.

V is TRBV27 and J is TRBJ1-1, with D perhaps TRBD1 (5 bases). Germline CDR1 MNHEY, CDR2 SMNVEV (reference sequence). This CDR3 has 13 amino acids. Deletions cut 3 bases from V and 7 bases from J, with 12 bases between. The CDR3 nucleotides read TGTGCCAGCAGTTTCAACGGGGGATTTGAAGCTTTCTTT. This codes for CASSFNGGFEAFF.

The CDR3 reads CASSVVGITGDEQFF. CDR3 DNA sequence: TGTGCCAGCAGCGTAGTAGGCATCACGGGGGATGAGCAGTTCTTC. The chain joins TRBV9 to TRBJ2-1, with D possibly being TRBD2 (6 bases). Germline values: CDR1 SGDLS, CDR2 YYNGEE. The germline V and J ends were trimmed by 0 bases and 8 bases, with 15 bases remaining between them. The CDR3 is 15 amino acids. Combining the CDR3 with reference TRBV9 and TRBJ2-1 gives the whole variable domain DSGVTQTPKHLITATGQRVTLRCSPRSGDLSVYWYQQSLDQGLQFLIQYYNGEERAKGNILERFSAQQFPDLHSELNLSSLELGDSALYFCASSVVGITGDEQFFGPGTRLTVL.

A note on this clone: A far larger clone is a single base away, which makes a read error likely. The CDR3 loop reads CASSKGQAYEQYF. As DNA, the CDR3 is TGTGCCAGCAGCAAAGGACAGGCCTACGAGCAGTACTTC. The gene calls are TRBV6-5 and TRBJ2-7, with 7 nucleotides matching TRBD1. There are 13 residues in the CDR3. With V trimmed by 6 bases and J by 2 bases, 4 bases remained unmatched. Germline V gene lookup returns CDR1 MNHEY and CDR2 SVGAGI.

V usage is TRBV13 and J usage is TRBJ2-1; D is perhaps TRBD1 (6 bases). The ends were cut back, 4 bases at V and 3 bases at J, with 13 bases in the middle. CDR1 and CDR2 from the germline V gene are PRHDT and FYEKMQ (reference sequence). This CDR3 is built from 15 residues. The CDR3 loop reads CASSYSWTDYNEQFF. Written as DNA, the CDR3 is TGTGCCAGCAGCTACTCTTGGACAGACTACAATGAGCAGTTCTTC.